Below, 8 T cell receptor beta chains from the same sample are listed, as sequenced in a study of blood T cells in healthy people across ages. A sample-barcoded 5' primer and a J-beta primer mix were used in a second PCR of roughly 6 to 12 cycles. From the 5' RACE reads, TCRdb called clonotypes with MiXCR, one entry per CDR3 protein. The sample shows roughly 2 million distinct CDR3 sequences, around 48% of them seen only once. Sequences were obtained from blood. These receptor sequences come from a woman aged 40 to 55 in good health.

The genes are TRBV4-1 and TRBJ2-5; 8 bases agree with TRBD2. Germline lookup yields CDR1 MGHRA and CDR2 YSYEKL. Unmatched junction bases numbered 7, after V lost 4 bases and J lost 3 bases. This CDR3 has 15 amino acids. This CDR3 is CASSLATGREETQYF. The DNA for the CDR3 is TGCGCCAGCAGCCTCGCGACCGGGAGGGAAGAGACCCAGTACTTC.

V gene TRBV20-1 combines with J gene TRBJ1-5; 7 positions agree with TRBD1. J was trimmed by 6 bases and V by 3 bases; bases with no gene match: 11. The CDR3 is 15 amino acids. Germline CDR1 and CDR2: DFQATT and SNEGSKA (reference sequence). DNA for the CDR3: TGCAGTGCTAGCCTGGCACCGACAGGGTTTCAGCCCCAGCATTTT. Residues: CSASLAPTGFQPQHF.

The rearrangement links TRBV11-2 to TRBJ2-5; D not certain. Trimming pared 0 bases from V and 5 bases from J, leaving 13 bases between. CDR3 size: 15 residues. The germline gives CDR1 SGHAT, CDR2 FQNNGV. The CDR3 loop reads CASSLEGTGSETQYF. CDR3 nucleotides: TGTGCCAGCAGCTTAGAGGGTACGGGCTCCGAGACCCAGTACTTC.

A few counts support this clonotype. CDR3 loop: CASRQLAGGYEQYF. Here the CDR3 DNA reads TGTGCCAGCAGACAACTAGCGGGGGGCTACGAGCAGTACTTC. The gene calls are TRBV27 and TRBJ2-7; 12 bases line up with TRBD2. The CDR3 has 14 residues. Germline loops: CDR1 MNHEY, CDR2 SMNVEV (reference sequence). V was pared by 6 bases and J by 3 bases, with 3 bases of the junction left unmatched.

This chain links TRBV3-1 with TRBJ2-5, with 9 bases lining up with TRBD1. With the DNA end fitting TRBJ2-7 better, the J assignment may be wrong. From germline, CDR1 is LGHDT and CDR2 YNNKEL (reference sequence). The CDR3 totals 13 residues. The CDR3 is CASARTGDYEQYF. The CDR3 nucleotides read TGTGCCAGCGCCCGGACAGGGGACTACGAGCAGTACTTC.

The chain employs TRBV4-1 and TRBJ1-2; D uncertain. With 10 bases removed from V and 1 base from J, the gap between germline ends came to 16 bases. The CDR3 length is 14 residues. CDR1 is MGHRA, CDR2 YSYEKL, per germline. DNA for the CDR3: TGCGCCACTGCTAGGTTGGAGGGTAACTATGGCTACACCTTC. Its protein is CATARLEGNYGYTF.

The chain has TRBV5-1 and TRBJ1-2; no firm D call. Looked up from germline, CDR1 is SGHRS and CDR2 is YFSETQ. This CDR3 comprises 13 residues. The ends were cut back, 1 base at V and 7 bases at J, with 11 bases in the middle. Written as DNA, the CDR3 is TGCGCCAGCAGCTTGTCGGCACGGGGTGGCTACACCTTC. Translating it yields CASSLSARGGYTF.

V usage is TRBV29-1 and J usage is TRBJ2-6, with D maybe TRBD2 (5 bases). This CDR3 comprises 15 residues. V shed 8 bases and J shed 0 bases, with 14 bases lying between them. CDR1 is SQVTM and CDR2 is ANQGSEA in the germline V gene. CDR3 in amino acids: CSIGPRDSGANVLTF. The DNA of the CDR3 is TGCAGCATCGGACCACGGGACTCTGGGGCCAACGTCCTGACTTTC.